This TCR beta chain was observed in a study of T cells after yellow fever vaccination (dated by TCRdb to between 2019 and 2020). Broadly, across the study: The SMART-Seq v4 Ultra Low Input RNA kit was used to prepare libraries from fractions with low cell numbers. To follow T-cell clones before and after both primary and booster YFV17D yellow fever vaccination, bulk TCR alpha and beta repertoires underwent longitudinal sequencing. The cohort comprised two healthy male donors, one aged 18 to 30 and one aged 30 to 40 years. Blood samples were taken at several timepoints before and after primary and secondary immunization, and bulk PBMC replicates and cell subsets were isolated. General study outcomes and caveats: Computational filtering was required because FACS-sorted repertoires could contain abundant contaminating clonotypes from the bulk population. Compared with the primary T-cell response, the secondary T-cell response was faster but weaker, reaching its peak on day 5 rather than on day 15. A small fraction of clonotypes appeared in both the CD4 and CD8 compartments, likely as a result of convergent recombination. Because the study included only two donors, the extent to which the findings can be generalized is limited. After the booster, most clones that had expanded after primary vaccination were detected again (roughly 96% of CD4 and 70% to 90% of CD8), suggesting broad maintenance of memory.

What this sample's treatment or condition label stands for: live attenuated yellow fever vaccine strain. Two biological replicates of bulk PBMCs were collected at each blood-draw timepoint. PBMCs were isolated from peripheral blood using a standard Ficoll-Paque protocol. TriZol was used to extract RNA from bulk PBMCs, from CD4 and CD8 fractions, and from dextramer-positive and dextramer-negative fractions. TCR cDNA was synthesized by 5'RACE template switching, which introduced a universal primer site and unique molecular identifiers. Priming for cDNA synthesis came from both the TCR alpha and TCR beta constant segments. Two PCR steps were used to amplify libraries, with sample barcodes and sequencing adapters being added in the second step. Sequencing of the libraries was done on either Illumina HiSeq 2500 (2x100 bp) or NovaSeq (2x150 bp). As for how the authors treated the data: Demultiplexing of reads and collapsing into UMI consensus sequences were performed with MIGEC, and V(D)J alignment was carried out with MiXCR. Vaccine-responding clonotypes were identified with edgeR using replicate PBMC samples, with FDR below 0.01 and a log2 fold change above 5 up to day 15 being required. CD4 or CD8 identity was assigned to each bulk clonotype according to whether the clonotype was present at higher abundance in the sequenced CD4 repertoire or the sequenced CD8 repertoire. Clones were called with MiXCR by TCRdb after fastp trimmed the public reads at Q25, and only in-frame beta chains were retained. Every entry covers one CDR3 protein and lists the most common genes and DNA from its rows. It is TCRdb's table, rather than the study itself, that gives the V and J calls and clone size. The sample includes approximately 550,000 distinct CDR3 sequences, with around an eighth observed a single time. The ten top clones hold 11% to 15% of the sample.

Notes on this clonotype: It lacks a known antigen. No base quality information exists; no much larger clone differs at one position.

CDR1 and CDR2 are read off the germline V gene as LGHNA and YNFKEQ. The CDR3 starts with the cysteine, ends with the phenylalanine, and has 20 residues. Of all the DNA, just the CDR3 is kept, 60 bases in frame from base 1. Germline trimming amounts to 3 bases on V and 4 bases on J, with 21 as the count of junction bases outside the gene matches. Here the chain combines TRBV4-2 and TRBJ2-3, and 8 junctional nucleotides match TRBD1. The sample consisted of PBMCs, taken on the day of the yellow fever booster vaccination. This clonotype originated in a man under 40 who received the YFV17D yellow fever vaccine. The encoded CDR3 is CASSQLRQGRMPGLPDTQYF. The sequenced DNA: TGTGCCAGCAGCCAGCTGCGACAGGGGAGGATGCCGGGACTCCCAGATACGCAGTATTTT.